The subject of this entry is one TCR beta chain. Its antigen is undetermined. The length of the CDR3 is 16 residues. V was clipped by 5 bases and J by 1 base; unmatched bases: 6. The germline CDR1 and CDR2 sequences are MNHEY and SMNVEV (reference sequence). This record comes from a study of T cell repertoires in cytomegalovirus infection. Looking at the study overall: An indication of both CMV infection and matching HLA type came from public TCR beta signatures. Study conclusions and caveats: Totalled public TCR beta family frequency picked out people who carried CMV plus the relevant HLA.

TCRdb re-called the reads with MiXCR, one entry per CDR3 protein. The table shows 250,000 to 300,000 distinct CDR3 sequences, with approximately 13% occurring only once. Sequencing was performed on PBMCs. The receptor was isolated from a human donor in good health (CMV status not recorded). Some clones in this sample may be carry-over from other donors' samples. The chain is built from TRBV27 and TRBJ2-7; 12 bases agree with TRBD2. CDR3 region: CASSLGLAGHSYEQYF. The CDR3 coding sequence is TGTGCCAGCAGTCTCGGACTAGCGGGACATTCCTACGAGCAGTACTTC.